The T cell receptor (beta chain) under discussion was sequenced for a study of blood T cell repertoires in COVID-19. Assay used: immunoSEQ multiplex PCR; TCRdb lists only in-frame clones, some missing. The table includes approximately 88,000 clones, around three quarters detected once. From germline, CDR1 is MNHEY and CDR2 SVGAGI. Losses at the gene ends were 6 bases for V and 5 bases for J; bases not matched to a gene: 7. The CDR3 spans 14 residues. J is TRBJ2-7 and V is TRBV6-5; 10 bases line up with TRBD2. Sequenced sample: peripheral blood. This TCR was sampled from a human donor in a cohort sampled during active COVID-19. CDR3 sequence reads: CASRASGSPHEQYF. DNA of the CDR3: TGTGCCAGCAGGGCTAGCGGGAGCCCCCACGAGCAGTACTTC.